A selection of T cell receptor beta chains follows, all from one sample in a study of T cell responses to AZD1222 COVID-19 vaccine. Sequencing used immunoSEQ multiplex PCR; TCRdb keeps in-frame clones, though not all of them. This sample yields 170,000 or so clones, of which 75% to 95% are seen a single time; around 1.5% belongs to the top ten. The material sequenced was peripheral blood, taken on day 0 of AZD1222 vaccination. The receptors were gathered from an adult in good health. Each CDR3 is given with its conserved first and last residue. A D gene is named only where the DNA matches it firmly. Only part of the rows carry a size: once, few, many, or a class if the clone is expanded.

d_call	clone_size	j_call	v_call	cdr3_nt	cdr3_aa
TRBD1	-	TRBJ2-7	TRBV6-4	TGTGCCAGCAGTGGACAGGGGGCTGGGTTTTGGACGTGGGAGCAGTACTTC	CASSGQGAGFWTWEQYF
TRBD1	-	TRBJ2-1	TRBV6-5	TGTGCCAGCAGCACCGGGACAGACTACAATGAGCAGTTCTTC	CASSTGTDYNEQFF
-	-	TRBJ1-5	TRBV2	TGTGCCAGCAGTGCGGAGGAGCAGCCCCAGCATTTT	CASSAEEQPQHF
-	few	TRBJ1-1	TRBV6-5	TGTGCCAGCAGTTACTCGATTACTTGGAACACTGAAGCTTTCTTT	CASSYSITWNTEAFF
-	-	TRBJ1-2	TRBV11-2	TGTGCCAGCAGCCCCGGGGCAGGATTGGGAGGATATGGCTACACCTTC	CASSPGAGLGGYGYTF
-	-	TRBJ2-5	TRBV13	TGTGCCAGCAGCTCCCGGGGGACCCAGTACTTC	CASSSRGTQYF
-	-	TRBJ1-2	TRBV5-1	TGCGCCAGCAGCTTGGCTACGCAGGGTGTCTACACCTTC	CASSLATQGVYTF
-	once	TRBJ2-7	TRBV27	TGTGCCAGCAGTTTAAGAGGGGGGGCTCTCGAGCAGTACTTC	CASSLRGGALEQYF
TRBD1	-	TRBJ1-3	TRBV6-5	TGTGCCAGCAGATCACAGGGGGCTGGAAACACCATATATTTT	CASRSQGAGNTIYF
TRBD1	-	TRBJ1-4	TRBV28	TGTGCCAGCAGACAGCCGGGACAGGGGGCGCTGCATGAAAAACTGTTTTTT	CASRQPGQGALHEKLFF
-	-	TRBJ2-3	TRBV10-1	TGCGCCAGCAGTGAGGGAAGAGATAGCTTGAGCACAGATACGCAGTATTTT	CASSEGRDSLSTDTQYF
-	-	TRBJ1-3	TRBV6-5	TGTGCCAGTAGATTAGTGTTCGGAAACACCATATATTTT	CASRLVFGNTIYF
-	once	TRBJ1-2	TRBV13	TGTGCCAGCAGCGAAGGGGTTAACTATGGCTACACCTTC	CASSEGVNYGYTF
TRBD1	-	TRBJ2-2	TRBV9	TGTGCCAGCAGCCCCTCGGGGACAGGGAGCACCGGGGAGCTGTTTTTT	CASSPSGTGSTGELFF
-	-	TRBJ1-3	TRBV7-2	TGTGCCAGCAGCACCTACAGGGCGCCGGGAAACACCATATATTTT	CASSTYRAPGNTIYF
-	-	TRBJ1-2	TRBV12-3/TRBV12-4	TGTGCCAGCAGTTCGAGGGTTAACTATGGCTACACCTTC	CASSSRVNYGYTF
-	-	TRBJ1-1	TRBV4-1	TGCGCCAGCAGCCAAGAAGCAGGATCAATGAACACTGAAGCTTTCTTT	CASSQEAGSMNTEAFF
-	-	TRBJ1-1	TRBV19	TGTGCCAGTAGTATAGTGGACGGAGGCACTGAAGCTTTCTTT	CASSIVDGGTEAFF
-	-	TRBJ1-2	TRBV3-1/TRBV3-2	TGTGCCAGCAGCCTCCTCTCTGGGGCGCCGGACTATGGCTACACCTTC	CASSLLSGAPDYGYTF
-	-	TRBJ1-2	TRBV24-1	TGTGCCACCAGTGCCGCGCTGCCCGTGCTGGGTGGCTACACCTTC	CATSAALPVLGGYTF
-	-	TRBJ1-2	TRBV5-4	TGTGCCAGCACCGGGGCAGGCTATGGCTACACCTTC	CASTGAGYGYTF
-	-	TRBJ1-2	TRBV4-1	TGCGCCAGCAGCCAAGAGGTCAGGTGGGGGTTCCACACCTTC	CASSQEVRWGFHTF
-	-	TRBJ1-3	TRBV10-3	TGTGCCATCAGTGAGAAGGGGCCGTCCTCTGGAAACACCATATATTTT	CAISEKGPSSGNTIYF
-	once	TRBJ1-1	TRBV29-1	TGCAGCGTCAAGTTTGGGGTGAACACTGAAGCTTTCTTT	CSVKFGVNTEAFF
TRBD1	-	TRBJ1-3	TRBV28	TGTGCCAGCAGGTCCCGGGACAGGGGACATTATACTACTGGAAACACCATATATTTT	CASRSRDRGHYTTGNTIYF
TRBD2	few	TRBJ2-2	TRBV3-1/TRBV3-2	TGTGCCAGCAGCGTAAGACTAGCGGACACCGGGGAGCTGTTTTTT	CASSVRLADTGELFF
-	-	TRBJ2-2	TRBV7-2	TGTGCCAGCAGCTGGGTAGGGGCGCTCGGGGAGCTGTTTTTT	CASSWVGALGELFF
TRBD1	-	TRBJ1-1	TRBV18	TGTGCCAGCAAGCCGGACAGGGCCACTGAAGCTTTCTTT	CASKPDRATEAFF
-	-	TRBJ1-1	TRBV12-3/TRBV12-4	TGTGCCAGCAGCGTCCCTGGGGGCACTGAAGCTTTCTTT	CASSVPGGTEAFF
-	-	TRBJ1-2	TRBV18	TGTGCCAGCTCGTACGACAGGAACTATGGCTACACCTTC	CASSYDRNYGYTF
TRBD1	-	TRBJ1-2	TRBV18	TGTGCCAGCTCACCGGACAGGGGGCAGGTTAATGGCTACACCTTC	CASSPDRGQVNGYTF
TRBD1	-	TRBJ1-2	TRBV2	TGTGCCAGCAGGAAAACGGGACAGGGCAGCTATGGCTACACCTTC	CASRKTGQGSYGYTF
-	few	TRBJ1-4	TRBV28	TGTGCCAGCGGCGGAACTCTTACCCCTAATGAAAAACTGTTTTTT	CASGGTLTPNEKLFF
-	-	TRBJ1-4	TRBV3-1/TRBV3-2	TGTGCCAGCAGCCAAGAGGGGACTTCAACTAATGAAAAACTGTTTTTT	CASSQEGTSTNEKLFF
-	-	TRBJ1-1	TRBV2	TGTGCCAGCAGTGAATTGGGGATCAGGCCAGGACCCACTGAAGCTTTCTTT	CASSELGIRPGPTEAFF
TRBD1	-	TRBJ2-7	TRBV6-6	TGTGCCAGCAGTGTACAGGGGACCTACGAGCAGTACTTC	CASSVQGTYEQYF
-	-	TRBJ1-6	TRBV6-6	TGTGCCAGCTACCCCCCTGGGGCAGTTAATTCACCCCTCCACTTT	CASYPPGAVNSPLHF
TRBD1	-	TRBJ1-2	TRBV18	TGTGCCAGCTCACCAGGACAGGGATTTCTCCGCGGCTACACCTTC	CASSPGQGFLRGYTF
-	-	TRBJ2-1	TRBV4-3	TGCGCCAGCAGCCACCAACTGCGAAGCTCCTACAATGAGCAGTTCTTC	CASSHQLRSSYNEQFF
TRBD1	-	TRBJ1-5	TRBV27	TGTGCCAGCAGTTTAATCAGGGGGCCGAATCAGCCCCAGCATTTT	CASSLIRGPNQPQHF